This TCR beta chain derives from a study of a mutant IDH1 vaccine in newly diagnosed glioma. As for the study in general: Patients got their first vaccination 4-6 weeks after radiotherapy alone, or with temozolomide cycles. Before enrollment, patients got radiotherapy alone, temozolomide alone, or mostly the combination.

As regards this clone: The antigen is undetermined.

This CDR3 comprises 14 residues. Germline-derived CDR1 and CDR2 are MNHNY and SVGAGI (reference sequence). V lost 2 bases to trimming and J lost 5 bases, with 10 bases between them. Generated by immunoSEQ multiplex PCR, the TCRdb table keeps only in-frame clones and is missing some. This sample has roughly 28,000 clones, with around 90% found just once. Time point meaning: week 5, during vaccination. In every dose of vaccine, 300 ug of mutant IDH1 20-mer peptide was given alongside topical imiquimod. Each tumor in the donors was a new WHO grade 3 or 4 astrocytoma, IDH1-mutant and ATRX-lost. The source was PBMCs, collected from a glioma patient whose treatment included an IDH1 peptide vaccine. This clonotype originated in a man aged 18 to 29 with glioma. The V call is TRBV6-6, the J call TRBJ2-1; D gene unclear. The CDR3 spells CASSYLAENNEQFF. CDR3 DNA: TGTGCCAGCAGTTACCTGGCGGAGAACAATGAGCAGTTCTTC.